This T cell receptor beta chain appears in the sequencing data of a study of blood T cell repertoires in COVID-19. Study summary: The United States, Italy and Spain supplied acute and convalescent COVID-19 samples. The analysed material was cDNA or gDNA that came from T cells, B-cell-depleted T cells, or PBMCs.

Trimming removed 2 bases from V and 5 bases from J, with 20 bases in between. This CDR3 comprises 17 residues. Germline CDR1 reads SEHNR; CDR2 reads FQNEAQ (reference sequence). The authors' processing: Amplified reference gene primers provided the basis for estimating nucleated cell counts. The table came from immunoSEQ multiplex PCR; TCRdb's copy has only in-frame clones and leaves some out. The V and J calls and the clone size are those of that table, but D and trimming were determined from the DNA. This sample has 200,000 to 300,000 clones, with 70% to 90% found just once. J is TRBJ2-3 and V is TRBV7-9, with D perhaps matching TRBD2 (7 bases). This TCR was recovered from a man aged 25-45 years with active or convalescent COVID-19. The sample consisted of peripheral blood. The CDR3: CASSLMGAGVRGDTQYF. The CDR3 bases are TGTGCCAGCAGCTTAATGGGGGCGGGGGTGCGTGGAGATACGCAGTATTTT.